This T cell receptor beta chain was found in a study of beta chain features in type 1 diabetes. Whole-study findings and limits: When Type 1 diabetes patients were examined, their TCRB CDR3s proved moderately but significantly shorter in all four CD4+ subsets. PCR might pick shorter templates more often, in the same way for patients and controls. At VDJ recombination sites, type 1 diabetes patients had fewer insertions and more deleted nucleotides.

Central memory, naive, regulatory and stem cell-like memory CD4+ cells were sorted by CD45RO/CCR7/CD25/CD127/CD95/CD27. The table lists this clone with a few counts. Its antigen is as yet unknown. Since all of the isolated RNA was reverse transcribed, expressed TCRB transcripts were what got sequenced. Generated by immunoSEQ multiplex PCR, the TCRdb table keeps only in-frame clones and is missing some. The profile shows 240,000 or so clones, roughly 20% of them singletons. CDR1 SGDLS and CDR2 YYNGEE come from the germline V gene. This CDR3 contains 11 residues. With 4 bases removed from V and 6 bases from J, the gap between germline ends came to 6 bases.

This TCR came from a woman aged 40 to 49 with type 1 diabetes. J is TRBJ2-3 and V is TRBV9; D uncertain. Source material: naive CD4+ T cells from blood. CDR3 amino acids: CASSPVDTQYF. For the CDR3, the DNA is TGTGCCAGCAGCCCGGTGGATACGCAGTATTTT.